This passage covers 13 T cell receptor beta chains from one sample sequenced in a study of blood T cell repertoires in COVID-19. Profiled with immunoSEQ multiplex PCR; TCRdb holds only in-frame clones, not every one. Here the sample spans 35,000 to 45,000 clones, 78% being singletons. Sequenced material: peripheral blood. The receptors shown here come from a man between 65 and 85 years old with acute or convalescent COVID-19.

This clone has only a few counts. The rearrangement uses TRBV7-9 and TRBJ2-5, with TRBD2 matching over 9 bases. Germline V gene lookup returns CDR1 SEHNR and CDR2 FQNEAQ (reference sequence). Losses at the gene ends were 5 bases for V and 2 bases for J; bases not matched to a gene: 6. CDR3 length equals 15 residues. CDR3 residues: CASSRGLAVQETQYF. The CDR3 nucleotides are TGTGCCAGCAGCCGGGGACTAGCTGTACAAGAGACCCAGTACTTC.

The chain combines TRBV7-2 with TRBJ1-4, with 7 bases matching TRBD1. Per germline, CDR1 SGHTA and CDR2 FQGNSA. This CDR3 spans 13 amino acids. J was trimmed by 8 bases and V by 6 bases; bases with no gene match: 6. In DNA, the CDR3 is TGTGCCAGCAGGACAGGGTTTGGAGAAAAACTGTTTTTT. Translating gives CASRTGFGEKLFF.

V and J are TRBV4-3 and TRBJ2-7, with TRBD2 matching over 8 bases. The CDR3 runs to 18 residues. Germline V gives CDR1 LGHNA, CDR2 YSLEER. Trimming took 2 bases from V and 5 from J; bases not matched to a gene: 17. The CDR3 spells CASSQNPNGAGGGDEQYF. CDR3 DNA sequence: TGCGCCAGCAGCCAAAATCCGAATGGGGCGGGGGGAGGAGACGAGCAGTACTTC.

By sample fraction, this clone is medium-sized (0.01 to 0.1%). The rearrangement links TRBV9 to TRBJ1-1; the match to TRBD1 covers 8 bases. Per the germline V gene, CDR1 is SGDLS and CDR2 is YYNGEE. V lost 3 bases, J lost 1 base, and 11 bases stayed unmatched. The CDR3 extends over 17 amino acids. The CDR3 here is CASSAAGTGRGNTEAFF. The CDR3 DNA sequence: TGTGCCAGCAGCGCGGCCGGGACAGGAAGGGGGAACACTGAAGCTTTCTTT.

This rearrangement joins TRBV6-5 to TRBJ1-1, with a possible D match to TRBD1 (6 bases). The germline CDR1 and CDR2 sequences are MNHEY and SVGAGI. The V end lost 0 bases, the J end lost 2 bases, and 13 bases lay between the germline ends. The CDR3 is made up of 16 amino acids. The CDR3 reads CASSYSSRGLNTEAFF. In DNA form, the CDR3 reads TGTGCCAGCAGTTACTCCTCCAGGGGATTAAACACTGAAGCTTTCTTT.

This chain uses TRBV4-3 with TRBJ1-4; 9 bases are shared with TRBD1. CDR1 is LGHNA and CDR2 is YSLEER in the germline V gene. V dropped 6 bases and J dropped 4; count of bases not matched to a gene: 6. The CDR3 extends over 15 amino acids. CDR3 sequence reads: CASRDPGQGNEKLFF. The CDR3 DNA follows: TGCGCCAGCAGAGATCCGGGACAGGGTAATGAAAAACTGTTTTTT.

The chain uses TRBV5-1 and TRBJ2-5; D may be TRBD1 (6 bases). CDR1 is SGHRS, CDR2 YFSETQ, per germline. The CDR3 extends over 13 amino acids. The V gene lost 4 bases and the J gene lost 5 bases, with 12 bases spanning the gap. The CDR3 sequence is CASSPQGPETQYF. The CDR3 DNA follows: TGCGCCAGCAGCCCACAGGGACCCGAGACCCAGTACTTC.

The V and J genes are TRBV12-3 or TRBV12-4 and TRBJ1-2; D not resolved. This CDR3 spans 12 amino acids. The V end was cut by 6 bases, the J end by 6 bases, with 11 bases between. CDR3 bases: TGTGCCAGCAGGGGGAGAAGGAATGGCTACACCTTC. The encoded protein is CASRGRRNGYTF.

The chain employs TRBV18 and TRBJ2-1; D gene uncertain. V was clipped by 3 bases and J by 3 bases, with 6 bases between them. In germline, CDR1 is KGHSH, CDR2 LQKENI. CDR3 length: 13 residues. CDR3 sequence reads: CASSPFSYNEQFF. The CDR3, as DNA: TGTGCCAGCTCACCGTTCAGCTACAATGAGCAGTTCTTC. Variable domain in full (rest from reference TRBV18 and TRBJ2-1): NAGVMQNPRHLVRRRGQEARLRCSPMKGHSHVYWYRQLPEEGLKFMVYLQKENIIDESGMPKERFSAEFPKEGPSILRIQQVVRGDSAAYFCASSPFSYNEQFFGPGTRLTVL.

On this clone: Other DNA sequences in the sample encode the same CDR3. V and J are TRBV25-1 and TRBJ2-7; D unresolved. With 3 bases removed from V and 3 bases from J, the gap between germline ends came to 3 bases. The CDR3 runs to 11 residues. Germline assignment: CDR1 MGHDK and CDR2 SYGVNS. CDR3 bases: TGTGCCAGCAGTGATTACTACGAGCAGTACTTC. Amino acid sequence: CASSDYYEQYF.

This rearrangement joins TRBV6-4 to TRBJ1-2; TRBD1 matches 8 bases. The CDR3 spans 14 residues. Germline loops: CDR1 MRHNA, CDR2 SNTAGT. V shed 4 bases, J shed 7 bases, and the junction held 8 bases outside the gene matches. The DNA for the CDR3 is TGTGCCAGCAGTGCCGGACAGGGATTAAGTGGCTACACCTTC. It is translated as CASSAGQGLSGYTF.

The chain is built from TRBV9 and TRBJ2-4; D is unresolved. This CDR3 region has 14 residues. V lost 3 bases and J 0 bases, leaving 7 bases between the germline ends. From germline, CDR1 is SGDLS and CDR2 YYNGEE. The CDR3 DNA is TGTGCCAGCAGCGCGTCCCTAGCCAAAAACATTCAGTACTTC. This gives the protein CASSASLAKNIQYF.

The V and J genes are TRBV9 and TRBJ2-1; the match to TRBD2 covers 7 bases. CDR3 length: 18 residues. The V gene's germline CDR1 is SGDLS and CDR2 YYNGEE. V lost 0 bases, J lost 3 bases, and 12 bases stayed unmatched. The CDR3 DNA follows: TGTGCCAGCAGCGTAGCGGGTGGAGGCGGGAGTATCTACAATGAGCAGTTCTTC. This gives the protein CASSVAGGGGSIYNEQFF.